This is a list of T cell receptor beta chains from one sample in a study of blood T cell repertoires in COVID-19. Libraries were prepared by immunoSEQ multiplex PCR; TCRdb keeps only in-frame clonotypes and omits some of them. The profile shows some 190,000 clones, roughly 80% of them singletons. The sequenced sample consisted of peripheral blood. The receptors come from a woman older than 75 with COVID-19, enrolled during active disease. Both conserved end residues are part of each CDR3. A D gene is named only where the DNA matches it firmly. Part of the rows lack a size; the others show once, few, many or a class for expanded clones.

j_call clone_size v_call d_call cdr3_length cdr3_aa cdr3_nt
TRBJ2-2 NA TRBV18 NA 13 CASSPSRSGELFF TGTGCCAGCTCACCGAGTCGGAGCGGGGAGCTGTTTTTT
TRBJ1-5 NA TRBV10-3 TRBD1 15 CAISEGDRGGQPQHF TGTGCCATCAGTGAGGGAGACAGGGGAGGTCAGCCCCAGCATTTT
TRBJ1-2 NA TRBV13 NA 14 CASSSGHGGYGYTF TGTGCCAGCAGCTCGGGGCACGGGGGCTATGGCTACACCTTC
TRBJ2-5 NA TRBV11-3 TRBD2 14 CASSEESGGETQYF TGTGCCAGCAGCGAGGAATCCGGGGGGGAGACCCAGTACTTC
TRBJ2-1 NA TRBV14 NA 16 CASSPLASRAYNEQFF TGTGCCAGCAGCCCTCTAGCATCCCGAGCCTACAATGAGCAGTTCTTC
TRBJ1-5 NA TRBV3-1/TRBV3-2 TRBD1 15 CASSLRQGINQPQHF TGTGCCAGCAGCCTACGACAGGGGATTAATCAGCCCCAGCATTTT
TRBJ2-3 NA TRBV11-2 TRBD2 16 CASSFSSGITTDTQYF TGTGCCAGCAGCTTCAGTAGCGGGATAACCACAGATACGCAGTATTTT
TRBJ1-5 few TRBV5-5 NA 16 CASSLAGGAHGQPQHF TGTGCCAGCAGCTTGGCCGGTGGGGCGCATGGTCAGCCCCAGCATTTT
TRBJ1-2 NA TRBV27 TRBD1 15 CASSPRQGAFYGYTF TGTGCCAGCAGCCCAAGACAGGGAGCCTTCTATGGCTACACCTTC
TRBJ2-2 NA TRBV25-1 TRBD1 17 CASSEGWDRGYAGELFF TGTGCCAGCAGTGAAGGGTGGGACAGGGGATACGCCGGGGAGCTGTTTTTT
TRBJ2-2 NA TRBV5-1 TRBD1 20 CASSRGRWQGATPNTGELFF TGCGCCAGCAGTCGCGGTAGGTGGCAGGGGGCGACCCCGAACACCGGGGAGCTGTTTTTT
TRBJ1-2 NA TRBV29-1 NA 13 CSVAGPLQGFFTF TGCAGCGTTGCGGGCCCCCTTCAGGGGTTCTTCACCTTC
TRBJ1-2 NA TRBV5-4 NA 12 CASSLDRMGYTF TGTGCCAGCAGCTTGGACAGGATGGGATACACCTTC
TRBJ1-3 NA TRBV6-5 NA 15 CASSYSRFSGNTIYF TGTGCCAGCAGTTACTCGCGGTTTTCAGGAAACACCATATATTTT
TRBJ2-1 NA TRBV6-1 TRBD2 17 CASSVSKWGLAGVEQFF TGTGCCAGCAGTGTCTCGAAATGGGGACTAGCGGGAGTTGAGCAGTTCTTC
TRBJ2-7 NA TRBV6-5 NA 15 CASSPDGTPFYEQYF TGTGCCAGCAGTCCCGACGGGACACCTTTCTACGAGCAGTACTTC
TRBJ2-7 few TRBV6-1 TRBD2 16 CASSEAPSGLTYEQYF TGTGCCAGCAGTGAAGCCCCTAGCGGCTTGACCTACGAGCAGTACTTC
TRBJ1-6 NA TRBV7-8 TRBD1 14 CASSLTGAGSPLHF TGTGCCAGCAGCCTTACAGGGGCAGGATCACCCCTCCACTTT
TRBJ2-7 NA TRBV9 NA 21 CASSVHTTGGRRVLSSYEQYF TGTGCCAGCAGCGTCCACACAACGGGGGGCAGGAGGGTCTTGAGCTCCTACGAGCAGTACTTC
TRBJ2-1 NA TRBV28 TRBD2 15 CASSSGSSGNNEQFF TGTGCCAGCAGTTCTGGGTCTAGCGGAAACAATGAGCAGTTCTTC
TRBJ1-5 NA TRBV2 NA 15 CASSRDSGGDQPQHF TGTGCCAGCAGTCGCGACAGCGGGGGGGATCAGCCCCAGCATTTT
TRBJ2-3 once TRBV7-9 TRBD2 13 CASSRSGGHVQYF TGTGCCAGCAGCCGCTCGGGGGGGCACGTGCAGTATTTT
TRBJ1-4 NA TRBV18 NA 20 CASSPRIRTVGGNSSGGLFF TGTGCCAGCTCACCACGAATCCGGACAGTTGGGGGGAACTCATCGGGAGGGCTGTTTTTT
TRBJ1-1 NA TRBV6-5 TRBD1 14 CASRETGVITEAFF TGTGCCAGCAGGGAGACAGGGGTTATTACTGAAGCTTTCTTT
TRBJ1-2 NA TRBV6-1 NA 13 CASSETREGGYTF TGTGCCAGCAGTGAAACCAGGGAGGGTGGCTACACCTTC
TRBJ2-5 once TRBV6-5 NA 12 CASTREQETQYF TGTGCCAGCACCCGAGAGCAAGAGACCCAGTACTTC
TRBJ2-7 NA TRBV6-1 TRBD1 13 CASSEGQGGEQYF TGTGCCAGCAGTGAAGGACAGGGGGGGGAGCAGTACTTC
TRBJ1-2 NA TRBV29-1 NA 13 CSVLLESPYGYTF TGCAGCGTGTTATTAGAATCCCCCTATGGCTACACCTTC
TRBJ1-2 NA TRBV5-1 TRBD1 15 CASSLGQGGNYGYTF TGCGCCAGCAGCTTGGGACAGGGGGGTAACTATGGCTACACCTTC
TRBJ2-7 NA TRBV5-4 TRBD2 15 CASSSRTRGSYEQYF TGTGCCAGCAGCTCCCGAACGCGGGGGAGCTACGAGCAGTACTTC
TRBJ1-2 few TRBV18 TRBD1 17 CASSPTSATGATYGYTF TGTGCCAGCTCACCTACCAGTGCGACAGGGGCTACCTATGGCTACACCTTC
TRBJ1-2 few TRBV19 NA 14 CASSPRSRPDGYTF TGTGCCAGTAGCCCGCGGTCGCGGCCGGATGGCTACACCTTC
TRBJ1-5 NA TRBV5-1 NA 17 CASSLGPQIYSNQPQHF TGCGCCAGCAGCTTGGGTCCACAGATTTATAGCAATCAGCCCCAGCATTTT
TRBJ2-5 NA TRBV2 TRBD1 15 CASSRQGTSQETQYF TGTGCCAGCAGTCGACAGGGGACTTCCCAAGAGACCCAGTACTTC
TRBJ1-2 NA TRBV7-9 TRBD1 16 CASSPGGQGTFGGYTF TGTGCCAGCAGCCCCGGGGGACAGGGCACCTTCGGGGGCTACACCTTC
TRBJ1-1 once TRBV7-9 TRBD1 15 CASSAGTGWSPEAFF TGTGCCAGCAGCGCGGGGACAGGGTGGAGTCCTGAAGCTTTCTTT
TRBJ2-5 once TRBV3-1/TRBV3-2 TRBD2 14 CASSQAVGRGTQYF TGTGCCAGCAGCCAAGCCGTCGGGAGGGGGACCCAGTACTTC
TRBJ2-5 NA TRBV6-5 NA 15 CASTGVRQNIETQYF TGTGCCAGCACGGGTGTCCGCCAGAACATAGAGACCCAGTACTTC
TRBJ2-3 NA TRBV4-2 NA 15 CASSQDYGTSDTQYF TGTGCCAGCAGCCAAGACTACGGGACTTCAGATACGCAGTATTTT
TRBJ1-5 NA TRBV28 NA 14 CASSLSSSNQPQHF TGTGCCAGCAGTCTGAGTAGCAGCAATCAGCCCCAGCATTTT
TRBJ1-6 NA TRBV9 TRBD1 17 CASSGASTGRYNSPLHF TGTGCCAGCAGCGGAGCCTCGACAGGGCGATATAATTCACCCCTCCACTTT
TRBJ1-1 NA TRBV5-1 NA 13 CASSAPGNTEAFF TGCGCCAGCAGCGCCCCCGGGAACACTGAAGCTTTCTTT
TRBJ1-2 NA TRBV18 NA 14 CASSPSAGNYGYTF TGTGCCAGCTCACCATCCGCAGGGAATTATGGCTACACCTTC
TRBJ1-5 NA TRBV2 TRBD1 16 CASSPPGQGANQPQHF TGTGCCAGCAGTCCCCCGGGACAGGGGGCCAATCAGCCCCAGCATTTT
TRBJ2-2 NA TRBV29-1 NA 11 CSATNTGELFF TGCAGCGCCACGAACACCGGGGAGCTGTTTTTT
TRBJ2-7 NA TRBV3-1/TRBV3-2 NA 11 CASSQSNEQYF TGTGCCAGCAGCCAGTCTAACGAGCAGTACTTC
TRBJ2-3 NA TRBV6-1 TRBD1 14 CASRETGTQDTQYF TGTGCCAGCAGGGAGACAGGGACCCAGGATACGCAGTATTTT
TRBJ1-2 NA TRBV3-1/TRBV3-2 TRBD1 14 CASSPTGAFYGYTF TGTGCCAGCAGCCCCACAGGGGCCTTTTATGGCTACACCTTC
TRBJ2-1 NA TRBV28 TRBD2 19 CASSFSPIRTSGWDNEQFF TGTGCCAGCAGTTTTTCCCCGATACGGACTAGCGGGTGGGACAATGAGCAGTTCTTC
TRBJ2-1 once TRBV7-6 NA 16 CASSLGARGTDNEQFF TGTGCCAGCAGCTTAGGTGCGCGGGGAACCGACAATGAGCAGTTCTTC